The text below deals with one TCR beta chain. What it binds is not known. This specimen comes from a study of T-cell memory formation after mild COVID-19. In the study overall: TCR clusters were mostly confined to one donor each.

Study-wide findings and caveats: Day 15 to 85 contracting clones showed balanced CD4/CD8; day 15 to 37 expanders favored CD4+. Second-wave clones that peaked on day 37 lacked confirmed SARS-CoV-2 specificity.

The CDR3 covers 14 residues. With 2 bases removed from V and 6 bases from J, the gap between germline ends came to 17 bases. The germline V gene has CDR1 SQVTM and CDR2 ANQGSEA. Libraries for TCRalpha and TCRbeta carried sample barcodes and unique molecular identifiers via 5'RACE. TCRdb itself ran the 5' RACE reads through MiXCR, one entry per CDR3 protein. In the table there are under 300,000 distinct CDR3 sequences, roughly 8% of which are singletons. The sequencing input was PBMCs or a T cell subset sorted from them (not recorded which). The chain couples TRBV29-1 to TRBJ2-7; D possibly matches TRBD1 or TRBD2 (5 bases each). This clonotype was sampled from a man between 18 and 35 years old who had mild COVID-19 (a few samples of this study predate the infection). Cell type and time point are not known. The CDR3: CSVEPPGAGGEQYF. In DNA, the CDR3 is TGCAGCGTTGAACCCCCCGGGGCCGGCGGCGAGCAGTACTTC.